This T cell receptor beta chain is from a study of beta chain features in type 1 diabetes. About the study: Over all samples combined, fewer than 140,000,000 sorted cells were examined.

cDNA synthesis used the whole RNA isolate, giving expressed TCRB sequences. Produced via immunoSEQ multiplex PCR; TCRdb's table is partial and in-frame only. The table shows about 340,000 clones, with around 9% occurring only once. Trimming cost V 5 bases and J 8 bases, with 15 bases left between them. The germline gives CDR1 SGHTA, CDR2 FQGNSA. The CDR3 contains 13 residues. A remark on this clone: The antigen is undetermined.

Study-level results: Naive, central memory and Treg TCRB repertoires seemed to resemble each other more closely in patients than they did in healthy donors. In cDNA sequencing, cells with high TCR expression could be over-represented. PCR might preferentially amplify shorter templates, equally in patients and controls. Significant though moderate, a shortening of TCRB CDR3s appeared in all four CD4+ subsets of Type 1 diabetes patients.

The chain uses TRBV7-2 and TRBJ1-2, with a weak D call TRBD1 (6 bases). The receptor comes from a man under 40 with type 1 diabetes. The sequenced sample was central memory CD4+ T cells from blood. The CDR3: CASSLDRISGYTF. Here the CDR3 DNA reads TGTGCCAGCAGCCTTGACAGGATCTCGGGCTACACCTTC. Drawing the rest from reference TRBV7-2 and TRBJ1-2, the complete variable domain is GAGVSQSPSNKVTEKGKDVELRCDPISGHTALYWYRQSLGQGLEFLIYFQGNSAPDKSGLPSDRFSAERTGGSVSTLTIQRTQQEDSAVYLCASSLDRISGYTFGSGTRLTVV.